The present T cell receptor (beta chain) was sequenced within a study of blood T cell repertoires in COVID-19. Original data processing: Researchers report that nucleated cell counts were estimated from reference gene primer amplification. The protocol was immunoSEQ multiplex PCR, while the TCRdb copy is restricted to in-frame clones and leaves out a portion. V and J calls and clone size follow that table, whereas D and trimming were derived from the DNA. The repertoire holds some 240,000 clones, with about 85% as singletons. The V and J ends lost 4 bases and 6 bases, in that order; junction bases with no gene match: 6. The CDR3 totals 15 residues. The germline V gene encodes CDR1 SGDLS and CDR2 YYNGEE.

The chain recombines TRBV9 with TRBJ2-2; TRBD2 matches 10 bases. Material: peripheral blood. The receptor was derived from a man aged 60-69 years who had recovered from COVID-19. This chain's CDR3 is CASSSSGGAPGELFF. CDR3 in DNA: TGTGCCAGCAGCTCAAGCGGGGGGGCCCCCGGGGAGCTGTTTTTT.